These 8 T cell receptor beta chains share one sample of origin, sequenced in a study of T cell repertoires in cytomegalovirus infection. TCRdb reprocessed the reads with MiXCR, giving one entry per CDR3 protein. The sample has 290,000 or so distinct CDR3 sequences, 25% seen once. Sequenced sample: PBMCs. All receptors derive from a human donor in good health (CMV status not recorded). Some clones in this sample may be carry-over from other donors' samples.

This chain joins TRBV20-1 and TRBJ2-5; no clear D. The CDR3 spans 13 residues. Germline loops: CDR1 DFQATT, CDR2 SNEGSKA (reference sequence). The V gene lost 1 base and the J gene lost 3 bases, with 9 bases spanning the gap. The CDR3 reads CSARGVQKETQYF. The CDR3 coding sequence is TGCAGTGCTAGAGGTGTCCAGAAAGAGACCCAGTACTTC.

V is TRBV7-9 and J is TRBJ2-7; 8 bases agree with TRBD1. CDR3 size: 14 residues. The V and J ends lost 10 bases and 2 bases, in that order; junction bases with no gene match: 10. Germline CDR1 and CDR2: SEHNR and FQNEAQ (reference sequence). CDR3 protein: CATTQWDRPYEQYF. The CDR3 nucleotides are TGTGCCACCACCCAGTGGGACAGGCCCTACGAGCAGTACTTC.

This rearrangement joins TRBV20-1 to TRBJ2-3, with D uncertain. The CDR3 totals 15 residues. The germline CDR1 and CDR2 sequences are DFQATT and SNEGSKA (reference sequence). V was cut by 5 bases and J by 4 bases, with 19 bases left in between. The CDR3 DNA reads TGCAGTGCTGCTCTCCGGGCCCTCAGGCCAGATACGCAGTATTTT. Protein product: CSAALRALRPDTQYF.

This chain links TRBV28 with TRBJ1-6; D gene ambiguous. The CDR3 is made up of 13 amino acids. Germline V lookup: CDR1 MDHEN, CDR2 SYDVKM. Trimming removed 4 bases from V and 6 bases from J, with 7 bases in between. The CDR3 region is CASSWGANSPLHF. In DNA, the CDR3 is TGTGCCAGCAGTTGGGGTGCTAATTCACCCCTCCACTTT.

This chain joins TRBV5-5 and TRBJ2-7; D gene uncertain. The V end was cut by 4 bases, the J end by 1 base, with 9 bases between. Germline V gives CDR1 SGHKS, CDR2 YYEKEE (reference sequence). The CDR3 runs 13 residues. The CDR3 loop reads CASSVTRSYEQYF. The CDR3 nucleotides are TGTGCCAGCAGCGTGACAAGGTCCTACGAGCAGTACTTC.

V usage is TRBV2 and J usage is TRBJ2-5; 7 bases are a match to TRBD2. Germline lookup yields CDR1 SNHLY and CDR2 FYNNEI. The CDR3 runs to 16 residues. Trimming removed 2 bases from V and 1 base from J; junction bases left unmatched: 7. CDR3 loop: CASSEWVAGLQETQYF. The CDR3 DNA sequence: TGTGCCAGCAGTGAATGGGTAGCGGGCCTCCAAGAGACCCAGTACTTC.

This clonotype turned up a few times. Written as DNA, the CDR3 is TGTGCCAGCAGCCAAGGGACAGGCCACAATCAGCCCCAGCATTTT. Amino acid sequence: CASSQGTGHNQPQHF. The chain couples TRBV28 to TRBJ1-5; TRBD1 matches at 8 bases. Unmatched junction bases numbered 7, after V lost 6 bases and J lost 3 bases. Germline-derived CDR1 and CDR2 are MDHEN and SYDVKM. The CDR3 has 15 amino acids.

This clonotype appeared many times. The rearrangement joins TRBV28 to TRBJ2-3; the D is unclear. V shed 4 bases and J shed 4 bases, with 15 bases lying between them. The CDR3 has 15 residues. Germline CDR1 is MDHEN and CDR2 is SYDVKM. CDR3 bases: TGTGCCAGCAGTTCTGGGGTCAGCCCGGCAGATACGCAGTATTTT. Protein sequence: CASSSGVSPADTQYF.